This T cell receptor beta chain was observed in a study of blood T cell repertoires in COVID-19. For the study at large: Acute and convalescent COVID-19 specimens originated in the United States, Italy and Spain. PBMCs, B-cell-depleted T cells, or T cells provided the cDNA or gDNA that made up the material.

The authors' processing: It was from reference gene primer amplification that nucleated cell counts were estimated. Clones were read by immunoSEQ multiplex PCR, and TCRdb kept only the in-frame ones, dropping some. The V and J calls and clone size were taken over from that table, and D and trimming were inferred from the DNA. The sample has 200,000 or so clones; 70% to 85% are singletons. This sequence originates from a human donor with acute or convalescent COVID-19. The donor label of this sample is uncertain. Sequencing was performed on peripheral blood.

The CDR3 DNA reads TGTGCCACCAAGAGCGGGAGGTCAGATACGCAGTATTTT. Its protein is CATKSGRSDTQYF. The chain joins TRBV24-1 to TRBJ2-3, with 9 bases aligning to TRBD2. This CDR3 has 13 amino acids. CDR1 and CDR2 from the germline V gene are KGHDR and SFDVKD. V lost 8 bases, J lost 4 bases, and 3 bases stayed unmatched.